This T cell receptor (beta chain) is drawn from a study of cytomegalovirus exposure and HLA in healthy donors. Background on the study: A data release that came early held approximately 85 million unique TCRs from HLA-typed donors.

As concerns this clone: What it recognizes is unknown.

The PCR used 60 Vbeta and 13 Jbeta primers. Profiling relied on immunoSEQ multiplex PCR, and the TCRdb table lists in-frame clones only, not all of them. The sample records 60,000 to 75,000 clones, more than 80% being singletons. Study-level findings and limits: Rarity marked most TCR sequences, yet some public TCRs occurred in many donors. The authors later linked a missense DCLRE1C variant to TCR beta V- and J-gene trimming.

Healthy bone marrow donors made up the donor group. V lost 6 bases to trimming and J lost 3 bases; unmatched junction nucleotides: 9. The germline gives CDR1 MRHNA, CDR2 SNTAGT. The length of the CDR3 is 15 residues. Sequenced input: PBMCs. The chain has TRBV6-4 and TRBJ2-3, with TRBD1 matching 7 bases. The clonotype comes from a woman aged 30 to 39 in good health and CMV-seropositive. CDR3 bases: TGTGCCAGCAGAAGACAGGGAGAGGGGACAGATACGCAGTATTTT. Protein sequence: CASRRQGEGTDTQYF.